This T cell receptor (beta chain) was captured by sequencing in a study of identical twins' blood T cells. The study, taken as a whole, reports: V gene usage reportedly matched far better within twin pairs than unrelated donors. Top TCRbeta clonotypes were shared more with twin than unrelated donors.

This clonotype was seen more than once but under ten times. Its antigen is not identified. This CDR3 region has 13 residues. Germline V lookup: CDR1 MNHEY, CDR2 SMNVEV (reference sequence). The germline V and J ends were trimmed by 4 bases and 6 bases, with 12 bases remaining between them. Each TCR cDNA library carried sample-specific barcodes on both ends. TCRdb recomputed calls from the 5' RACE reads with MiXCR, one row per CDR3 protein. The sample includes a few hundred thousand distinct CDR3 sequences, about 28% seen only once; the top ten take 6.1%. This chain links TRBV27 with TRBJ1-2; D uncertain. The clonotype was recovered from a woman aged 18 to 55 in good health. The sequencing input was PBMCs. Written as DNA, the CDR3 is TGTGCCAGCAGTTCCTACGGCTCGAATGGCTACACCTTC. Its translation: CASSSYGSNGYTF.